The present TCR beta chain was sequenced within a study of blood T cell repertoires in COVID-19. Study-wide context: Samples representing acute and convalescent COVID-19 were sourced from the United States, Italy and Spain. PBMCs, B-cell-depleted T cells, or T cells were the source of the cDNA or gDNA that made up the material.

Study processing details: Reference gene primers were amplified, and this amplification served to estimate nucleated cell counts. Repertoires were generated with immunoSEQ multiplex PCR, while TCRdb's copy carries only in-frame clones and drops some. The DNA gave D and trimming, while V, J and clone size come from that table. The repertoire consists of about 280,000 clones, with 88% occurring once and the leading ten covering 9.4%. This CDR3 has 16 residues. CDR1 is SGDLS, CDR2 YYNGEE, per germline. V shed 0 bases and J shed 8 bases, with 20 bases lying between them. The sequenced sample was peripheral blood. This TCR was sampled from a man between 18 and 29 years old with active or convalescent COVID-19. V is TRBV9 and J is TRBJ1-2; weak D call: TRBD1 (5 bases). CDR3 in amino acids: CASSVAGTELWGGYTF. The CDR3 bases are TGTGCCAGCAGCGTAGCCGGGACTGAGCTTTGGGGCGGCTACACCTTC.